This T cell receptor beta chain appears in the sequencing data of a study of T cells in severe cutaneous drug reactions. Study-wide points: Tolerant-control and healthy-donor PBMC lacked or rarely had the public CDR3 found in blisters.

Carbamazepine had induced Stevens-Johnson syndrome or toxic epidermal necrolysis in the sequenced donors. CDR3 size: 18 residues. TCR subtype-specific primers in iRepertoire multiplex PCR prepared libraries for bulk and single-cell sequencing. Each sample contributed roughly 100-500 ng of RNA for bulk libraries. Each CDR3 protein gets one entry in TCRdb, which reprocessed the multiplex PCR reads and gives no DNA. This sample contains 8,800 or so distinct CDR3 sequences. As concerns this clonotype: Its target is not known.

The sequence was collected from a human donor with a severe cutaneous adverse drug reaction. The V and J genes are TRBV12-3 or TRBV12-4 and TRBJ2-6; the D call of TRBD2 rests on TCRdb alone, since no DNA is present to check it. Sequencing used cells from a skin blister. CDR3: CASSSHISGRGGANVLTF.